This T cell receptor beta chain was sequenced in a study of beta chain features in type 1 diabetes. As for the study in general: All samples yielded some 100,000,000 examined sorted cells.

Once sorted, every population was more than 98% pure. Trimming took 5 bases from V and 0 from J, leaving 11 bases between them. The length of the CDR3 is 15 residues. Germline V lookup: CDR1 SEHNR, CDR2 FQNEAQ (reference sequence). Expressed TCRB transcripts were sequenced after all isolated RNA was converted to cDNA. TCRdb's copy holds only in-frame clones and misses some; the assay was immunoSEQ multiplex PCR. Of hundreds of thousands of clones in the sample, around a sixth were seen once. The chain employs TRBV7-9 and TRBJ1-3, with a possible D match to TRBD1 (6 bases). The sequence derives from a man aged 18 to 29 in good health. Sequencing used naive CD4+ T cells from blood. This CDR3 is CASSHRTDSGNTIYF. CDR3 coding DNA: TGTGCCAGCAGCCACCGGACAGACTCTGGAAACACCATATATTTT.